The sequence of this TCR beta chain was determined in a study of T-cell memory formation after mild COVID-19. Study background: In these data, TCR clusters were largely donor specific.

A single record per CDR3 protein comes from TCRdb applying MiXCR to the 5' RACE reads. The sample shows 500,000 to 550,000 distinct CDR3 sequences, roughly 20% of them seen only once. Study-wide findings and caveats: Most CD4+ clones that shrank were in CM and EM, while CD8+ ones turned up in EMRA.

Germline V CDR1 and CDR2: SGHRS, YFSETQ. The CDR3 loop spans 17 amino acids. Trimming stripped 0 bases from V and 0 bases from J, with 10 bases between. This clonotype was found a few times. The antigen remains undetermined. The chain is built from TRBV5-1 and TRBJ2-6; D is unresolved. Sequenced input: PBMCs or a T cell subset sorted from them (not recorded which). This clonotype originated in an adult woman who had mild COVID-19 (a few samples of this study predate the infection). Cell type and time point are not known. Written as DNA, the CDR3 is TGCGCCAGCAGCTTGGCCGCATCGCTCTCTGGGGCCAACGTCCTGACTTTC. It codes for CASSLAASLSGANVLTF. Using reference TRBV5-1 and TRBJ2-6 for the parts outside the CDR3, the full variable domain is KAGVTQTPRYLIKTRGQQVTLSCSPISGHRSVSWYQQTPGQGLQFLFEYFSETQRNKGNFPGRFSGRQFSNSRSEMNVSTLELGDSALYLCASSLAASLSGANVLTFGAGSRLTVL.